The entry below gives a single T cell receptor (beta chain) sequence along with its context. Its antigen remains unidentified. The length of the CDR3 is 13 residues. Germline trimming cut 5 bases from V and 5 bases from J; bases unmatched to any gene: 3. Germline CDR1 and CDR2: MNHEY and SVGAGI. The data stem from a study of cytomegalovirus exposure and HLA in healthy donors. Study results and caveats: The study had only CMV serostatus as immune exposure information. The study found most TCR sequences rare, yet found some public TCRs in many donors. Some V segments, TRBV6-2 and TRBV6-3 among them, were indistinguishable and were therefore excluded.

The PCR made use of 60 Vbeta and 13 Jbeta primers. Per the authors' pipeline: An analysis performed later counted 70 million to 90 million unique TCR beta chains (around 10 million of them shared). Data came from immunoSEQ multiplex PCR; TCRdb stores just in-frame clones and leaves some out. The V and J calls and clone size come from that table; D and trimming were worked out from the DNA. Its clone listing holds some 30,000 clones. The sample was PBMCs. V and J are TRBV6-5 and TRBJ2-3; 8 bases are shared with TRBD1. The origin of this receptor is a man aged 35 to 55 in good health and CMV-seronegative. The CDR3 here is CASSETGEDTQYF. The DNA of the CDR3 is TGTGCCAGCAGTGAGACAGGGGAAGATACGCAGTATTTT.